The T cell receptor beta chain under discussion was sequenced for a study of blood T cell repertoires in COVID-19. Study information: COVID-19 samples, acute and convalescent, were from the United States, Italy and Spain.

CDR3 length equals 14 residues. Germline CDR1 PRHDT, CDR2 FYEKMQ (reference sequence). Trimming took off 2 bases at V and 7 bases at J, with 14 bases between the two ends. Generated by immunoSEQ multiplex PCR, the TCRdb table keeps only in-frame clones and is missing some. The sample shows over 250,000 clones, 70% to 90% of them seen only once. This clone has just one count. This chain uses TRBV13 with TRBJ1-2, with a tentative D call TRBD1 (6 bases). Material: peripheral blood. The TCR comes from a woman in her forties or fifties with COVID-19, enrolled during active disease. In DNA, the CDR3 is TGTGCCAGCAGCTTACAAGTGACAGGACCTGGCTACACCTTC. Translated: CASSLQVTGPGYTF.